These T cell receptor beta chains were read from a single sample in a study of sequential checkpoint blockade in melanoma. TCRdb keeps only in-frame clones here, not all; method: immunoSEQ multiplex PCR. Of about 18,000 clones listed, 65% to 85% are singletons. The sequences come from tumor tissue (inferred from file names), collected from a patient given nivolumab and ipilimumab in sequence. All receptors come from a human donor with melanoma. The CDR3 runs from the conserved cysteine through the conserved F or W. D genes are given only for firm matches. Clone size is shown for a subset of rows, as once, few, many or a class of expanded clone.

J gene: TRBJ1-2; D gene: -; V gene: TRBV19; CDR3 length: 15; clone size: -; CDR3 protein: CASSIPWPGLYGYTF; CDR3 DNA: TGTGCCAGTAGTATACCGTGGCCGGGCCTCTATGGCTACACCTTC
J gene: TRBJ2-3; D gene: TRBD1; V gene: TRBV6-8; CDR3 length: 14; clone size: once; CDR3 protein: CASSLQGAADTQYF; CDR3 DNA: TGTGCCAGCAGCCTACAGGGGGCGGCAGATACGCAGTATTTT
J gene: TRBJ2-1; D gene: -; V gene: TRBV30; CDR3 length: 12; clone size: -; CDR3 protein: CAWARGGNEQFF; CDR3 DNA: TGTGCCTGGGCAAGGGGAGGCAATGAGCAGTTCTTC
J gene: TRBJ2-5; D gene: TRBD1; V gene: TRBV5-1; CDR3 length: 14; clone size: -; CDR3 protein: CASSPRTGSETQYF; CDR3 DNA: TGCGCCAGCAGCCCCCGGACAGGTTCAGAGACCCAGTACTTC
J gene: TRBJ2-1; D gene: TRBD2; V gene: TRBV2; CDR3 length: 16; clone size: -; CDR3 protein: CASRTTSGILYGEQFF; CDR3 DNA: TGTGCCAGCAGGACCACTAGCGGGATCCTCTACGGTGAGCAGTTCTTC
J gene: TRBJ2-2; D gene: TRBD1; V gene: TRBV29-1; CDR3 length: 15; clone size: -; CDR3 protein: CSAETGASSIGELFF; CDR3 DNA: TGCAGCGCCGAGACAGGGGCCTCCTCCATCGGGGAGCTGTTTTTT
J gene: TRBJ2-3; D gene: -; V gene: TRBV11-3; CDR3 length: 15; clone size: -; CDR3 protein: CASSFQIRGADTQYF; CDR3 DNA: TGTGCCAGCAGCTTCCAGATTAGAGGGGCAGATACGCAGTATTTT
J gene: TRBJ2-4; D gene: TRBD1; V gene: TRBV6-8; CDR3 length: 18; clone size: -; CDR3 protein: CASSYRLSRGGAKNIQYF; CDR3 DNA: TGTGCCAGCAGTTACCGTCTCTCACGAGGGGGCGCCAAAAACATTCAGTACTTC
J gene: TRBJ2-5; D gene: -; V gene: TRBV11-3; CDR3 length: 16; clone size: many; CDR3 protein: CASSFDSLPVQETQYF; CDR3 DNA: TGTGCCAGCAGCTTCGATAGTCTCCCGGTCCAAGAGACCCAGTACTTC
J gene: TRBJ2-4; D gene: -; V gene: TRBV5-1; CDR3 length: 14; clone size: few; CDR3 protein: CASSLGQTRDIQYF; CDR3 DNA: TGCGCCAGCAGCTTGGGACAGACCAGGGACATTCAGTACTTC
J gene: TRBJ1-5; D gene: TRBD1; V gene: TRBV30; CDR3 length: 14; clone size: -; CDR3 protein: CAWSVGTGGQPQHF; CDR3 DNA: TGTGCCTGGAGTGTTGGGACAGGGGGCCAGCCCCAGCATTTT
J gene: TRBJ1-1; D gene: -; V gene: TRBV6-8; CDR3 length: 14; clone size: -; CDR3 protein: CASIRGGEGTEAFF; CDR3 DNA: TGTGCCAGCATCCGAGGGGGGGAGGGCACTGAAGCTTTCTTT
J gene: TRBJ2-5; D gene: TRBD2; V gene: TRBV19; CDR3 length: 14; clone size: -; CDR3 protein: CASGIRGEQETQYF; CDR3 DNA: TGTGCCAGTGGGATCCGGGGGGAGCAAGAGACCCAGTACTTC
J gene: TRBJ2-7; D gene: TRBD2; V gene: TRBV28; CDR3 length: 12; clone size: -; CDR3 protein: CATEREGYEQYF; CDR3 DNA: TGTGCCACAGAGCGGGAGGGCTACGAGCAGTACTTC
J gene: TRBJ1-4; D gene: TRBD1; V gene: TRBV6-8; CDR3 length: 15; clone size: -; CDR3 protein: CASSFQGVANEKLFF; CDR3 DNA: TGTGCCAGCAGTTTCCAGGGGGTAGCTAATGAAAAACTGTTTTTT
J gene: TRBJ1-1; D gene: -; V gene: TRBV30; CDR3 length: 14; clone size: -; CDR3 protein: CAWCDFEGYTEAFF; CDR3 DNA: TGTGCCTGGTGTGACTTTGAAGGGTACACTGAAGCTTTCTTT
J gene: TRBJ1-6; D gene: -; V gene: TRBV23-1; CDR3 length: 18; clone size: -; CDR3 protein: CASSQSLPGCHYSPPLHF; CDR3 DNA: TGCGCCAGCAGTCAATCCTTACCGGGATGTCATTATAGCCCACCCCTCCACTTT
J gene: TRBJ1-2; D gene: -; V gene: TRBV28; CDR3 length: 13; clone size: -; CDR3 protein: CASSPTGSYGYTF; CDR3 DNA: TGTGCCAGCAGTCCGACCGGGAGCTATGGCTACACCTTC
J gene: TRBJ1-5; D gene: -; V gene: TRBV29-1; CDR3 length: 13; clone size: -; CDR3 protein: CSVAGGDGQPQHF; CDR3 DNA: TGCAGCGTTGCAGGCGGAGACGGTCAGCCCCAGCATTTT
J gene: TRBJ1-5; D gene: TRBD1; V gene: TRBV19; CDR3 length: 15; clone size: -; CDR3 protein: CASSIGTGVNQPQHF; CDR3 DNA: TGTGCCAGTAGTATTGGGACAGGGGTCAATCAGCCCCAGCATTTT
J gene: TRBJ1-2; D gene: -; V gene: TRBV6-8; CDR3 length: 14; clone size: -; CDR3 protein: CASSPLGGGYGYTF; CDR3 DNA: TGTGCCAGCAGTCCCTTGGGGGGTGGTTATGGCTACACCTTC
J gene: TRBJ2-7; D gene: TRBD2; V gene: TRBV19; CDR3 length: 16; clone size: -; CDR3 protein: CASSSFSGRGGYEQYF; CDR3 DNA: TGTGCCAGTAGTTCCTTTAGCGGGAGAGGGGGCTACGAGCAGTACTTC
J gene: TRBJ2-7; D gene: -; V gene: TRBV29-1; CDR3 length: 15; clone size: -; CDR3 protein: CSVGGGQASTYEQYF; CDR3 DNA: TGCAGCGTTGGGGGGGGACAGGCTAGCACCTACGAGCAGTACTTC
J gene: TRBJ2-7; D gene: TRBD1; V gene: TRBV19; CDR3 length: 12; clone size: -; CDR3 protein: CASSMRTGERYF; CDR3 DNA: TGTGCCAGTAGTATGCGGACAGGGGAGAGGTACTTC
J gene: TRBJ1-2; D gene: TRBD1; V gene: TRBV19; CDR3 length: 15; clone size: -; CDR3 protein: CASSSKGQAYYGYTF; CDR3 DNA: TGTGCCAGTAGTTCTAAGGGACAGGCGTACTATGGCTACACCTTC
J gene: TRBJ1-2; D gene: TRBD1; V gene: TRBV11-3; CDR3 length: 14; clone size: medium-sized; CDR3 protein: CASSGDRVFYGYTF; CDR3 DNA: TGTGCCAGCAGCGGGGACAGGGTATTCTATGGCTACACCTTC